This entry concerns a single T cell receptor (beta chain). Its antigen is undetermined. The data derive from a study of EBV T-cell therapy then PD-1 blockade in nasopharyngeal carcinoma. The CDR3 sequence is 14 residues long. The V gene's germline CDR1 is MNHEY and CDR2 SVGEGT. Trimming pared 0 bases from V and 5 bases from J, leaving 8 bases between. The method was immunoSEQ multiplex PCR; TCRdb's version includes in-frame clones alone and lacks a portion of them. The sample contains approximately 23,000 clones, 82% of which appear only once. Sample treatment: AdE1-LMPpoly-expanded autologous EBV-specific T-cell therapy followed by anti-PD-1 nivolumab.

The receptor comes from a man aged 35 to 55 with nasopharyngeal carcinoma. The chain is built from TRBV6-2 or TRBV6-3 and TRBJ1-5, with D uncertain. Sequenced here: CD8+ T cells from blood, sampled at day -245 from a patient whose treatment included autologous EBV-specific T cells and nivolumab. The CDR3 region has the DNA TGTGCCAGCAGTTACTCATCAGATTATCAGCCCCAGCATTTT. It translates to CASSYSSDYQPQHF.